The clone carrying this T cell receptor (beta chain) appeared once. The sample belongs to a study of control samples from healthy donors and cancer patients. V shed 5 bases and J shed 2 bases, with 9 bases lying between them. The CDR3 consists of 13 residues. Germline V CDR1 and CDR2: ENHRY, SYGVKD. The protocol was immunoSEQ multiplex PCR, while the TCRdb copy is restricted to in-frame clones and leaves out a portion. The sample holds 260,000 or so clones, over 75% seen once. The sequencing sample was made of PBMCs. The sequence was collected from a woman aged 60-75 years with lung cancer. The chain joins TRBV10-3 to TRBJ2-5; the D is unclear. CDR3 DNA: TGTGCCATCAGTCCGGCAGAACAAGAGACCCAGTACTTC. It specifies CAISPAEQETQYF.